This passage covers 12 T cell receptor beta chains from one sample sequenced in a study of neurological immune-mediated disorders. Time point reported: longitudinal time-point 3. TCRdb itself ran the 5' RACE reads through MiXCR, one entry per CDR3 protein. The sample records 93,000 or so distinct CDR3 sequences, 10% to 13% being singletons. The sequenced sample consisted of PBMCs. These receptors all stem from a female donor with HTLV-1-associated myelopathy (HAM/TSP).

Ten or more counts support this clonotype. V and J are TRBV20-1 and TRBJ1-1, with TRBD1 as a possible D gene (5 bases). The length of the CDR3 is 13 residues. V dropped 0 bases and J dropped 4 bases, with 9 bases sitting between them. Germline V lookup: CDR1 DFQATT, CDR2 SNEGSKA (reference sequence). The CDR3 DNA is TGCAGTGCTAGAGATATGAGGGGCACTGAAGCTTTCTTT. As protein: CSARDMRGTEAFF.

In its sample, this clonotype was seen a few times. V gene TRBV6-5 combines with J gene TRBJ1-1; the D gene is possibly TRBD1 (6 bases). Trimming left V 8 bases short and J 1 base short, with 17 bases between. CDR1 is MNHEY, CDR2 SVGAGI, per germline. The length of the CDR3 is 15 residues. The CDR3 reads CASETLGGENTEAFF. In nucleotides, the CDR3 is TGTGCCAGCGAAACCCTAGGGGGGGAGAACACTGAAGCTTTCTTT.

This clonotype appeared many times. This chain connects TRBV5-1 to TRBJ2-1, with D possibly being TRBD1 (6 bases). Germline V gene data show CDR1 as SGHRS and CDR2 as YFSETQ. V lost 4 bases, J lost 5 bases, and 16 bases lay in between. The CDR3 consists of 15 residues. The CDR3 reads CASSLQGLGNNEQFF. CDR3 in DNA: TGCGCCAGCAGCCTACAGGGCCTCGGAAACAATGAGCAGTTCTTC.

This clonotype was counted ten times or more. The chain has TRBV5-1 and TRBJ1-3, with TRBD1 as a possible D gene (6 bases). CDR1 and CDR2 (germline): SGHRS, YFSETQ. The V and J ends lost 4 bases and 0 bases respectively, with 11 bases between them. This CDR3 has 15 amino acids. In nucleotides, the CDR3 is TGCGCCAGCAGCCTGACGACAGGCTCTGGAAACACCATATATTTT. Its protein product is CASSLTTGSGNTIYF.

This clonotype was found many times. V is TRBV5-5 and J is TRBJ2-3; D not certain. The CDR3 runs to 15 residues. The ends were cut back, 4 bases at V and 2 bases at J, with 14 bases in the middle. Per germline, CDR1 SGHKS and CDR2 YYEKEE (reference sequence). The CDR3 DNA sequence: TGTGCCAGCAGCCCCCTGCCGGGCGCCACAGATACGCAGTATTTT. As protein: CASSPLPGATDTQYF.

The rearrangement joins TRBV5-1 to TRBJ2-7; D is ambiguous. Germline-derived CDR1 and CDR2 are SGHRS and YFSETQ. This CDR3 is 14 amino acids long. The V and J ends lost 0 bases and 0 bases respectively, with 7 bases between them. The CDR3 DNA reads as TGCGCCAGCAGCTTGGGCCCAACCTCCTACGAGCAGTACTTC. It encodes CASSLGPTSYEQYF.

This clonotype was observed many times. CDR3 loop: CSSLGQGFTEAFF. CDR3 nucleotide sequence: TGCAGCTCATTGGGACAGGGGTTCACTGAAGCTTTCTTT. This chain connects TRBV29-1 to TRBJ1-1; 10 bases fit TRBD1. This CDR3 has 13 residues. J lost 4 bases, V lost 8 bases, and 7 bases had no gene match. The germline V gene encodes CDR1 SQVTM and CDR2 ANQGSEA.

As to this clonotype: One junction end does not reproduce the germline sequence, and a read error may be involved. This chain uses TRBV20-1 with TRBJ2-7, with 15 bases matching TRBD2. The germline V gene has CDR1 DFQATT and CDR2 SNEGSKA (reference sequence). The CDR3 has 16 residues. CDR3 DNA sequence: TGTAATGCTAGTGGGGGACTAGCGGGGGGATCCTACGAGCAGTACTTC. It is translated as CNASGGLAGGSYEQYF.

Comments on this clonotype: A read error is possible here, since a much larger clone lies one base away. The gene calls are TRBV5-1 and TRBJ2-7, with 7 positions matching TRBD1. Unmatched junction bases numbered 8, after V lost 6 bases and J lost 5 bases. This CDR3 spans 13 amino acids. Looked up from germline, CDR1 is SGHRS and CDR2 is YFSETQ. The CDR3 protein is CASIRGQMDEQYF. CDR3 coding DNA: TGCGCCAGCATCCGGGGACAGATGGACGAGCAGTACTTC.

The J gene is TRBJ2-3, the V gene TRBV5-1; D gene uncertain. Looked up from germline, CDR1 is SGHRS and CDR2 is YFSETQ. This CDR3 is 14 amino acids long. V was pared by 3 bases and J by 7 bases, with 15 bases between. CDR3 region: CASSSASSLNTQYF. As DNA, the CDR3 is TGCGCCAGCAGCTCCGCGTCCAGCCTGAATACGCAGTATTTT.

The chain couples TRBV5-6 to TRBJ2-1; tentatively, D is TRBD1 (6 bases). The CDR3 is 15 amino acids. CDR1 and CDR2 from the germline V gene are SGHDT and YYEEEE. Trimming cost V 2 bases and J 5 bases, with 14 bases left between them. DNA of the CDR3: TGTGCCAGCAGCTTAAGGGGGTTGTACCACAATGAGCAGTTCTTC. This sequence encodes CASSLRGLYHNEQFF.

Ten or more counts support this clonotype. In DNA, the CDR3 is TGCGCCAGCAGCTTAAGATCATCCGGAAACACCATATATTTT. Translated: CASSLRSSGNTIYF. J is TRBJ1-3 and V is TRBV5-1; D not certain. Germline values: CDR1 SGHRS, CDR2 YFSETQ. V lost 2 bases and J 4 bases, leaving 10 bases between the germline ends. The CDR3 has 14 amino acids.